This T cell receptor (beta chain) appears in the sequencing data of a study of cytomegalovirus exposure and HLA in healthy donors. Study conclusions and caveats: A prior analysis recorded that most TCR beta V segments were productive about 90% or about 30% of the time.

With respect to this clone: Its cognate antigen is unknown.

The germline V gene has CDR1 KGHSH and CDR2 LQKENI. The CDR3 extends over 14 amino acids. Trimming left V 3 bases short and J 7 bases short, with 15 bases between. The PCR employed 60 Vbeta primers together with 13 Jbeta primers. Measured with immunoSEQ multiplex PCR; TCRdb has only the in-frame clones, and not every one. The table has 150,000 to 200,000 clones, roughly 85% seen once. This clonotype was sampled from a woman in her thirties in good health and CMV-seropositive. The sequenced sample consisted of PBMCs. The chain employs TRBV18 and TRBJ1-1, with D unclear. CDR3 amino acids: CASSPSQSTYEAFF. The CDR3 coding sequence is TGTGCCAGCTCACCCTCACAGTCCACCTATGAAGCTTTCTTT.